Listed here are 27 T cell receptor beta chains from one sample, sequenced in a study of blood T cell repertoires in COVID-19. Profiled with immunoSEQ multiplex PCR; TCRdb holds only in-frame clones, not every one. This sample has 35,000 to 50,000 clones, with approximately 83% found just once. Sequencing input: peripheral blood. All receptors come from a human donor with acute or convalescent COVID-19. The donor label of this sample is uncertain.

The chain combines TRBV6-5 with TRBJ1-4, with D maybe TRBD1 (5 bases). Trimming cost V 11 bases and J 8 bases, with 18 bases left between them. Germline values: CDR1 MNHEY, CDR2 SVGAGI. The CDR3 spans 13 residues. Here the CDR3 reads CAGGERFGEKLFF. For the CDR3, the DNA is TGTGCCGGGGGGGAGAGGTTTGGGGAAAAACTGTTTTTT.

J is TRBJ2-7 and V is TRBV19, with a possible D match to TRBD2 (6 bases). V lost 4 bases and J 1 base, leaving 14 bases between the germline ends. The germline V gene encodes CDR1 LNHDA and CDR2 SQIVND (reference sequence). The CDR3 loop spans 15 amino acids. The CDR3 bases are TGTGCCAGTAGTAGTGCAGCGGGCGGGTCCTACGAGCAGTACTTC. The encoded protein is CASSSAAGGSYEQYF.

The rearrangement joins TRBV7-3 to TRBJ2-3; D is uncertain. The V and J ends lost 2 bases and 2 bases respectively, with 8 bases between them. This CDR3 has 14 amino acids. Germline loops: CDR1 SGHTA, CDR2 FQGTGA. CDR3 residues: CASSLEVATDTQYF. In DNA, the CDR3 is TGTGCCAGCAGCTTAGAAGTGGCCACAGATACGCAGTATTTT.

This clone has a single count. The V gene is TRBV5-1, the J gene TRBJ2-7; 10 bases are shared with TRBD2. Germline CDR1 reads SGHRS; CDR2 reads YFSETQ. V lost 4 bases to trimming and J lost 1 base; unmatched junction nucleotides: 11. The CDR3 runs 17 residues. The CDR3, as DNA: TGCGCCAGCAGCGAAAGCCCGACTAGCGGGCAATCCTACGAGCAGTACTTC. It codes for CASSESPTSGQSYEQYF.

This clone was counted once. The chain carries TRBV18 and TRBJ1-2; D is unresolved. The CDR3 is made up of 15 amino acids. CDR1 and CDR2 from the germline V gene are KGHSH and LQKENI. V was pared by 2 bases and J by 4 bases, with 14 bases between. This CDR3 is CASSPSPQTTYGYTF. The CDR3 region has the DNA TGTGCCAGCTCACCATCCCCTCAGACAACCTATGGCTACACCTTC. The variable domain in full, with the rest retrieved from reference TRBV18 and TRBJ1-2, is NAGVMQNPRHLVRRRGQEARLRCSPMKGHSHVYWYRQLPEEGLKFMVYLQKENIIDESGMPKERFSAEFPKEGPSILRIQQVVRGDSAAYFCASSPSPQTTYGYTFGSGTRLTVV.

This clone appeared a few times. The chain joins TRBV19 to TRBJ2-1; 7 nucleotides line up with TRBD1. Looked up from germline, CDR1 is LNHDA and CDR2 is SQIVND (reference sequence). V shed 10 bases and J 2 bases; nucleotides not matched to a gene: 11. CDR3 size: 15 residues. The CDR3 sequence is CATTPDRSTYNEQFF. Written as DNA, the CDR3 is TGTGCCACCACACCGGACAGGAGCACCTACAATGAGCAGTTCTTC. The whole variable domain, remainder taken from reference TRBV19 and TRBJ2-1, is DGGITQSPKYLFRKEGQNVTLSCEQNLNHDAMYWYRQDPGQGLRLIYYSQIVNDFQKGDIAEGYSVSREKKESFPLTVTSAQKNPTAFYLCATTPDRSTYNEQFFGPGTRLTVL.

The chain is built from TRBV5-1 and TRBJ1-1; the match to TRBD1 covers 8 bases. In germline, CDR1 is SGHRS, CDR2 YFSETQ. The CDR3 is 14 residues long. V lost 3 bases to trimming and J lost 5 bases; unmatched junction nucleotides: 6. CDR3 sequence (DNA): TGCGCCAGCAGCTCCGGACAGGGTGAAACTGAAGCTTTCTTT. Protein product: CASSSGQGETEAFF.

This chain uses TRBV9 with TRBJ1-1; tentative D call: TRBD1 (5 bases). In germline, CDR1 is SGDLS, CDR2 YYNGEE. The CDR3 sequence is 13 residues long. Deletions cut 2 bases from V and 7 bases from J, with 12 bases between. The CDR3 DNA reads TGTGCCAGCAGCGTGCTTCAGGGCAGTGAAGCTTTCTTT. Protein: CASSVLQGSEAFF.

This clone has only one observation. This chain connects TRBV7-9 to TRBJ1-2; the D is unclear. CDR1 and CDR2 from the germline V gene are SEHNR and FQNEAQ (reference sequence). V lost 5 bases and J 5 bases, leaving 9 bases between the germline ends. CDR3 size: 12 residues. In DNA form, the CDR3 reads TGTGCCAGCAGCGAGGGTCAGTATGGCTACACCTTC. Its protein product is CASSEGQYGYTF. Complete variable domain (other parts from reference TRBV7-9 and TRBJ1-2): DTGVSQNPRHKITKRGQNVTFRCDPISEHNRLYWYRQTLGQGPEFLTYFQNEAQLEKSRLLSDRFSAERPKGSFSTLEIQRTEQGDSAMYLCASSEGQYGYTFGSGTRLTVV.

The CDR3: CASRFGFHEQFF. The CDR3 DNA reads as TGTGCCAGCAGGTTCGGTTTTCATGAGCAGTTCTTC. The chain employs TRBV2 and TRBJ2-1; D remains unclear. CDR1 is SNHLY and CDR2 is FYNNEI in the germline V gene. Deletions cut 6 bases from V and 8 bases from J, with 11 bases between. The CDR3 extends over 12 amino acids.

This chain uses TRBV4-3 with TRBJ2-1; TRBD1 aligns across 10 bases. Germline V gene lookup returns CDR1 LGHNA and CDR2 YSLEER. The CDR3 loop spans 18 amino acids. The V segment lost 4 bases and the J segment 4 bases; nucleotides outside the gene matches: 13. The CDR3 sequence: CASSLSTPRQGAYNEQFF. In DNA, the CDR3 is TGCGCCAGCAGCCTAAGCACCCCAAGACAGGGGGCTTACAATGAGCAGTTCTTC.

The rearrangement joins TRBV12-3 or TRBV12-4 to TRBJ1-4, with TRBD1 matching 7 bases. Trimming cost V 5 bases and J 8 bases; bases outside gene matches: 2. This CDR3 has 12 amino acids. CDR3 sequence reads: CASSKDREKLFF. For the CDR3, the DNA is TGTGCCAGCAGTAAGGACAGGGAAAAACTGTTTTTT.

The rearrangement joins TRBV5-6 to TRBJ2-5, with a possible D match to TRBD2 (5 bases). CDR3 length: 15 residues. Germline-derived CDR1 and CDR2 are SGHDT and YYEEEE. V lost 1 base to trimming and J lost 2 bases, with 12 bases between them. This CDR3 reads CASSLSGRGQETQYF. Written as DNA, the CDR3 is TGTGCCAGCAGCTTGAGTGGCCGGGGACAAGAGACCCAGTACTTC.

The V gene is TRBV3-1 (or the pseudogene TRBV3-2), the J gene TRBJ2-5; D perhaps matches TRBD2 (6 bases). This CDR3 is built from 14 residues. Germline lookup yields CDR1 LGHDT and CDR2 YNNKEL (reference sequence). V was shortened by 4 bases and J by 2 bases, with 11 bases between the two germline ends. CDR3 region: CASSPTGSQETQYF. CDR3 coding DNA: TGTGCCAGCAGCCCCACCGGGAGTCAAGAGACCCAGTACTTC.

This chain uses TRBV2 with TRBJ1-3; 8 bases are shared with TRBD1. J gave up 3 bases and V 8 bases, and 12 bases lay outside the gene matches. CDR1 is SNHLY and CDR2 is FYNNEI in the germline V gene. CDR3 length equals 16 residues. CDR3 region: CASLGGQGAHGNTIYF. The CDR3 region has the DNA TGTGCCAGCCTCGGGGGTCAGGGGGCGCATGGAAACACCATATATTTT.

The rearrangement uses TRBV7-9 and TRBJ2-1; 8 positions match TRBD2. CDR1 and CDR2 from the germline V gene are SEHNR and FQNEAQ (reference sequence). The CDR3 runs to 18 residues. J gave up 5 bases and V 5 bases, and 17 bases lay outside the gene matches. CDR3 in amino acids: CASSQLAGSAASHNEQFF. In nucleotides, the CDR3 is TGTGCCAGCAGCCAATTAGCGGGGTCGGCCGCGTCGCACAATGAGCAGTTCTTC.

This chain connects TRBV28 to TRBJ2-7; D gene unclear. There are 19 residues in the CDR3. Trimming removed 4 bases at V and 0 bases at J, with 25 bases between. The germline CDR1 and CDR2 sequences are MDHEN and SYDVKM. The CDR3 reads CASSSPIWVLTTNSYEQYF. In DNA form, the CDR3 reads TGTGCCAGCAGTTCCCCCATATGGGTCCTTACTACTAACTCCTACGAGCAGTACTTC.

The rearrangement links TRBV19 to TRBJ2-3, with 11 bases fitting TRBD2. Germline assignment: CDR1 LNHDA and CDR2 SQIVND (reference sequence). J gave up 3 bases and V 7 bases, and 6 bases lay outside the gene matches. This CDR3 contains 15 residues. CDR3 DNA: TGTGCCAGTACCAATGGACTAGCGGGTACAGATACGCAGTATTTT. Encoded protein: CASTNGLAGTDTQYF. Full variable domain (missing parts from reference TRBV19 and TRBJ2-3): DGGITQSPKYLFRKEGQNVTLSCEQNLNHDAMYWYRQDPGQGLRLIYYSQIVNDFQKGDIAEGYSVSREKKESFPLTVTSAQKNPTAFYLCASTNGLAGTDTQYFGPGTRLTVL.

This chain uses TRBV27 with TRBJ2-2; 8 positions agree with TRBD1. Trimming took 5 bases from V and 6 from J; bases not matched to a gene: 5. Germline CDR1 is MNHEY and CDR2 is SMNVEV (reference sequence). The CDR3 length is 14 residues. In nucleotides, the CDR3 is TGTGCCAGCAGTCCTACACAGGGGGCCGGGGAGCTGTTTTTT. It encodes CASSPTQGAGELFF.

This clone was observed a few times. The chain uses TRBV27 and TRBJ1-5; 8 bases align to TRBD1. Looked up from germline, CDR1 is MNHEY and CDR2 is SMNVEV (reference sequence). The CDR3 extends over 18 amino acids. Germline trimming cut 3 bases from V and 1 base from J; bases unmatched to any gene: 11. CDR3 loop: CASSFWTGLGQSNQPQHF. The DNA for the CDR3 is TGTGCCAGCAGTTTCTGGACAGGGCTTGGGCAGAGCAATCAGCCCCAGCATTTT.

This sequence joins TRBV7-9 and TRBJ2-7; 10 bases map to TRBD1. The CDR3 contains 15 residues. Germline V lookup: CDR1 SEHNR, CDR2 FQNEAQ (reference sequence). The ends lost 4 bases at V and 5 bases at J; junction bases unmatched: 8. CDR3 DNA sequence: TGTGCCAGCAGCTCCCCGGGACAGGGGCTCGACGAGCAGTACTTC. Residues: CASSSPGQGLDEQYF. Filled out from reference TRBV7-9 and TRBJ2-7, the complete variable domain reads DTGVSQNPRHKITKRGQNVTFRCDPISEHNRLYWYRQTLGQGPEFLTYFQNEAQLEKSRLLSDRFSAERPKGSFSTLEIQRTEQGDSAMYLCASSSPGQGLDEQYFGPGTRLTVT.

The J gene is TRBJ2-2, the V gene TRBV2, with 8 positions matching TRBD1. The CDR3 is made up of 16 amino acids. Per the germline V gene, CDR1 is SNHLY and CDR2 is FYNNEI. Trimming cost V 6 bases and J 2 bases; bases outside gene matches: 8. The CDR3 here is CASRLDRGENTGELFF. In DNA form, the CDR3 reads TGTGCCAGCAGGCTTGACAGGGGCGAAAACACCGGGGAGCTGTTTTTT.

J is TRBJ1-2 and V is TRBV12-3 or TRBV12-4; 9 nucleotides line up with TRBD1. The CDR3 spans 13 residues. Trimming cost V 6 bases and J 8 bases; bases outside gene matches: 7. The CDR3 nucleotides read TGTGCCAGCAGGTCTCCCGGGACAGGGGGCTACACCTTC. Translated: CASRSPGTGGYTF.

This clone has only one observation. V gene TRBV11-2 combines with J gene TRBJ2-3; 12 bases are a match to TRBD2. The length of the CDR3 is 15 residues. Germline V gene data show CDR1 as SGHAT and CDR2 as FQNNGV. With V trimmed by 5 bases and J by 5 bases, 5 bases remained unmatched. The CDR3 sequence is CASSPSGGAKDTQYF. The CDR3 DNA sequence: TGTGCCAGCAGCCCTAGCGGGGGGGCCAAAGATACGCAGTATTTT.

On this clone itself: At one end, the junction sequence differs from germline, possibly due to a read error. CDR3 in DNA: TGTGCCAGCAGGCAAGGGGGACAGGGTCCCTACAATGAGCAGTTCTTC. Translating it yields CASRQGGQGPYNEQFF. The rearrangement joins TRBV3-1 (or the pseudogene TRBV3-2) to TRBJ2-1, with 9 nucleotides matching TRBD1. Germline CDR1 is LGHDT and CDR2 is YNNKEL (reference sequence). There are 16 residues in the CDR3.

Worth noting for this clone: This sample also contains other DNA sequences that code for the same CDR3. The chain links TRBV27 to TRBJ1-2, with a weak D call TRBD1 (5 bases). The germline V gene has CDR1 MNHEY and CDR2 SMNVEV (reference sequence). Trimming took 6 bases from V and 4 from J, leaving 15 bases between them. This CDR3 has 14 residues. CDR3 sequence reads: CASSPRGETYGYTF. CDR3 nucleotides: TGTGCCAGCAGCCCCCGGGGGGAAACCTATGGCTACACCTTC.

V is TRBV3-1 (or the pseudogene TRBV3-2) and J is TRBJ1-2; no clear D. V lost 1 base and J 8 bases, leaving 14 bases between the germline ends. Germline V gene lookup returns CDR1 LGHDT and CDR2 YNNKEL (reference sequence). The CDR3 has 14 residues. The CDR3 loop is CASSQAHLPGGYTF. CDR3 bases: TGTGCCAGCAGCCAAGCCCATCTCCCAGGCGGCTACACCTTC.